The 10 T cell receptor beta chains below were found in one sample sequenced in a study of blood T cells in healthy people across ages. Together with a sample-barcoded 5' primer, a J-beta primer mix was included in a second PCR lasting roughly 6 to 12 cycles. TCRdb redid the calling of the 5' RACE reads with MiXCR, one entry per CDR3 protein. Here the sample spans 750,000 to 950,000 distinct CDR3 sequences, around 24% being singletons. These sequences were also reported in another study, on T cells of mothers and their children.

Sequencing was carried out using blood. The receptor set was obtained from a boy aged 5 to 17 in good health.

In this sample, this clonotype turned up a few times. The genes are TRBV12-3 or TRBV12-4 and TRBJ2-3, with D tentatively TRBD2 (6 bases). The CDR3 runs 16 residues. V was trimmed by 5 bases and J by 0 bases, leaving 15 bases between them. The CDR3 here is CASSRGLTLSTDTQYF. Here the CDR3 DNA reads TGTGCCAGCAGTCGGGGACTCACGCTAAGCACAGATACGCAGTATTTT.

This clonotype was seen more than once but under ten times. This chain links TRBV25-1 with TRBJ1-2; D not resolved. The CDR3 runs 14 residues. V dropped 3 bases and J dropped 4 bases, with 12 bases sitting between them. Per the germline V gene, CDR1 is MGHDK and CDR2 is SYGVNS. This chain's CDR3 is CASSDSGPGYGYTF. In nucleotides, the CDR3 is TGTGCCAGCAGTGACTCCGGACCTGGCTATGGCTACACCTTC.

The genes are TRBV6-5 and TRBJ1-2, with D possibly matching TRBD1 (5 bases). V dropped 5 bases and J dropped 5 bases, with 9 bases sitting between them. This CDR3 is 12 amino acids long. The germline gives CDR1 MNHEY, CDR2 SVGAGI. CDR3 coding DNA: TGTGCCAGCAGTAGAGGGGAGTATGGCTACACCTTC. Protein product: CASSRGEYGYTF.

This chain uses TRBV9 with TRBJ2-1, with D possibly matching TRBD2 (6 bases). The V and J ends lost 0 bases and 0 bases respectively, with 10 bases between them. Germline CDR1 and CDR2: SGDLS and YYNGEE. The CDR3 has 16 residues. CDR3 sequence (DNA): TGTGCCAGCAGCGTAGACCTCGGGAGCTCCTACAATGAGCAGTTCTTC. Translation: CASSVDLGSSYNEQFF.

The V and J genes are TRBV19 and TRBJ1-4; D may be TRBD1 (5 bases). The CDR3 contains 19 residues. With 7 bases removed from V and 0 bases from J, the gap between germline ends came to 24 bases. Germline CDR1 and CDR2: LNHDA and SQIVND (reference sequence). The CDR3: CASTSETGDRIATNEKLFF. CDR3 coding DNA: TGTGCCAGTACCTCCGAAACGGGGGATCGAATTGCAACTAATGAAAAACTGTTTTTT.

This clonotype has more than one count but fewer than ten. This chain connects TRBV7-3 to TRBJ2-1; TRBD2 aligns across 8 bases. V lost 2 bases to trimming and J lost 5 bases; unmatched junction nucleotides: 8. Looked up from germline, CDR1 is SGHTA and CDR2 is FQGTGA. This CDR3 region has 16 residues. The CDR3 nucleotides are TGTGCCAGCAGCTTAGTTCCGGGGGGGCCCGACAATGAGCAGTTCTTC. Its protein is CASSLVPGGPDNEQFF.

The chain recombines TRBV7-9 with TRBJ2-2, with 7 bases that match TRBD2. The germline V gene encodes CDR1 SEHNR and CDR2 FQNEAQ (reference sequence). There are 15 residues in the CDR3. V was clipped by 3 bases and J by 6 bases; unmatched bases: 7. CDR3 DNA: TGTGCCAGCAGCTTCAGGACGGGGGGACCCGGGGAGCTGTTTTTT. It is translated as CASSFRTGGPGELFF.

The chain carries TRBV18 and TRBJ1-1; 7 nucleotides line up with TRBD1. This CDR3 region has 17 residues. V dropped 6 bases and J dropped 0; count of bases not matched to a gene: 13. The germline CDR1 and CDR2 sequences are KGHSH and LQKENI. CDR3 protein: CASSPFNLGGMNTEAFF. The CDR3 bases are TGTGCCAGCTCCCCTTTCAATCTAGGGGGCATGAACACTGAAGCTTTCTTT.

J is TRBJ1-2 and V is TRBV12-3 or TRBV12-4; 9 bases are a match to TRBD1. The V segment lost 6 bases and the J segment 2 bases; nucleotides outside the gene matches: 7. CDR3 length equals 15 residues. The CDR3 sequence: CASRFGQGKNYGYTF. The CDR3 DNA reads as TGTGCCAGCAGATTTGGACAGGGGAAAAACTATGGCTACACCTTC.

The chain recombines TRBV20-1 with TRBJ2-2; D gene unclear. V gave up 3 bases and J gave up 0 bases, with 8 bases separating them. Germline loops: CDR1 DFQATT, CDR2 SNEGSKA (reference sequence). The CDR3 is made up of 14 amino acids. Here the CDR3 DNA reads TGCAGTGCTAGTTTCAGAGCGAACACCGGGGAGCTGTTTTTT. Translated: CSASFRANTGELFF.